Listed below are T cell receptor beta chains from one sample, sequenced in a study of T-cell reconstitution after alpha-beta-depleted transplantation in children. TCRdb ran MiXCR on the PCR reads and lists one entry per CDR3 protein. The sample has 500,000 or so distinct CDR3 sequences, around a third seen once. The specimen comprised PBMCs from the stem cell graft donor, sampled from the stem cell graft. The receptors were gathered from a human donor who donated a stem cell graft to a child with aplastic anemia. Each CDR3 is given with its conserved first and last residue. The order of the fields is V gene, D gene, CDR3 protein. D genes are given only for firm matches.

v_gene: TRBV18
d_gene: .
CDR3aa: CASSPRGGSGNTEAFF

v_gene: TRBV7-2
d_gene: .
CDR3aa: CASSLAMRSQETQYF

v_gene: TRBV29-1
d_gene: TRBD1
CDR3aa: CSVDRDRNTEAFF

v_gene: TRBV15
d_gene: .
CDR3aa: CATSRERDWGGELFF

v_gene: TRBV27
d_gene: .
CDR3aa: CASSSPGMGQVRSDTQYF

v_gene: TRBV18
d_gene: TRBD1
CDR3aa: CASFGQGQNTEAFF

v_gene: TRBV10-3
d_gene: TRBD1
CDR3aa: CAITWDRESSPLHF

v_gene: TRBV12-3/TRBV12-4
d_gene: TRBD1
CDR3aa: CASSETAGTDNSPLHF

v_gene: TRBV11-2
d_gene: TRBD2
CDR3aa: CASSTSGLAGINTGELFF

v_gene: TRBV28
d_gene: .
CDR3aa: CASGPNMNTEAFF

v_gene: TRBV7-2
d_gene: TRBD1
CDR3aa: CASTHYRGTDTQYF

v_gene: TRBV6-2/TRBV6-3
d_gene: .
CDR3aa: CASSYSSQGDQPQHF

v_gene: TRBV7-9
d_gene: .
CDR3aa: CASSARDSLQETQYF

v_gene: TRBV20-1
d_gene: TRBD2
CDR3aa: CSASLSSGKLNEQFF

v_gene: TRBV19
d_gene: .
CDR3aa: CASYREPTEAFF

v_gene: TRBV6-1
d_gene: .
CDR3aa: CASTKRFNTEAFF

v_gene: TRBV6-1
d_gene: TRBD1
CDR3aa: CASSDPGTGVEKLFF

v_gene: TRBV19
d_gene: TRBD2
CDR3aa: CASSPRWTSGSHNEQFF

v_gene: TRBV24-1
d_gene: .
CDR3aa: CATSSPSGVTGELFF

v_gene: TRBV7-2
d_gene: .
CDR3aa: CASSLVSLSSYEQYF

v_gene: TRBV5-4
d_gene: .
CDR3aa: CASSLATGSTDTQYF

v_gene: TRBV24-1
d_gene: .
CDR3aa: CATSDQRIPSDTQYF

v_gene: TRBV4-3
d_gene: TRBD1
CDR3aa: CASSPDRVRDGYTF

v_gene: TRBV6-1
d_gene: .
CDR3aa: CASSLHINEQFF

v_gene: TRBV30
d_gene: .
CDR3aa: CAWSGLGEANYGYTF

v_gene: TRBV20-1
d_gene: .
CDR3aa: CSASVLQGLGNQPQHF

v_gene: TRBV6-5
d_gene: .
CDR3aa: CASSSRARGTRETQYF

v_gene: TRBV29-1
d_gene: TRBD2
CDR3aa: CSVAPSGRSSYNEQFF

v_gene: TRBV30
d_gene: TRBD2
CDR3aa: CAWALAGLTDTQYF

v_gene: TRBV20-1
d_gene: .
CDR3aa: CSASMGGRGTEAFF

v_gene: TRBV18
d_gene: .
CDR3aa: CASSPQRETQYF

v_gene: TRBV28
d_gene: .
CDR3aa: CASWALNQPQHF

v_gene: TRBV4-3
d_gene: .
CDR3aa: CASSQGTGDYEQYF

v_gene: TRBV18
d_gene: .
CDR3aa: CASSPRTGGASTEAFF

v_gene: TRBV5-1
d_gene: .
CDR3aa: CASSTQTRGINEKLFF

v_gene: TRBV20-1
d_gene: TRBD2
CDR3aa: CSARGRPLAGSTDTQYF

v_gene: TRBV29-1
d_gene: .
CDR3aa: CSVVQVQGNTIYF

v_gene: TRBV19
d_gene: .
CDR3aa: CASSPTTRNTGELFF

v_gene: TRBV20-1
d_gene: TRBD1
CDR3aa: CSAGTGSVSVGETQYF

v_gene: TRBV7-2
d_gene: .
CDR3aa: CASSLERAHYEQYF

v_gene: TRBV7-2
d_gene: .
CDR3aa: CASSATSSPLEQYF

v_gene: TRBV14
d_gene: .
CDR3aa: CASSQVPHYGYTF

v_gene: TRBV10-3
d_gene: .
CDR3aa: CAISQSGGRQETQYF

v_gene: TRBV2
d_gene: TRBD1
CDR3aa: CASSVDRDDGYTF

v_gene: TRBV7-9
d_gene: .
CDR3aa: CASSPPIRANEKLFF